This T cell receptor beta chain was captured by sequencing in a study of CD8 T cells in ankylosing spondylitis. Study observations and caveats: Before this, some motif variants had been reported in reactive arthritis synovial fluid and blood.

The CDR3 runs to 15 residues. Germline CDR1 reads SGHAT; CDR2 reads FQNNGV. Trimming took 3 bases from V and 0 from J, leaving 9 bases between them. Researchers built TCR beta libraries using quantitative 5'-RACE with molecular barcodes. TCRdb re-called the 5' RACE reads through MiXCR, storing one row per CDR3 protein. The sample includes about 240,000 distinct CDR3 sequences, approximately 8% of them seen just once. This clonotype was seen many times. Its antigen is unidentified. This chain joins TRBV11-2 and TRBJ2-1; D gene uncertain. The clonotype was recovered from a female donor with ankylosing spondylitis or in good health (not recorded which). Sequencing used blood, either unsorted or a sorted T cell fraction (not recorded which). The CDR3 DNA sequence: TGTGCCAGCAGCTTTGACTTACTCTCCTACAATGAGCAGTTCTTC. Amino acid sequence: CASSFDLLSYNEQFF.